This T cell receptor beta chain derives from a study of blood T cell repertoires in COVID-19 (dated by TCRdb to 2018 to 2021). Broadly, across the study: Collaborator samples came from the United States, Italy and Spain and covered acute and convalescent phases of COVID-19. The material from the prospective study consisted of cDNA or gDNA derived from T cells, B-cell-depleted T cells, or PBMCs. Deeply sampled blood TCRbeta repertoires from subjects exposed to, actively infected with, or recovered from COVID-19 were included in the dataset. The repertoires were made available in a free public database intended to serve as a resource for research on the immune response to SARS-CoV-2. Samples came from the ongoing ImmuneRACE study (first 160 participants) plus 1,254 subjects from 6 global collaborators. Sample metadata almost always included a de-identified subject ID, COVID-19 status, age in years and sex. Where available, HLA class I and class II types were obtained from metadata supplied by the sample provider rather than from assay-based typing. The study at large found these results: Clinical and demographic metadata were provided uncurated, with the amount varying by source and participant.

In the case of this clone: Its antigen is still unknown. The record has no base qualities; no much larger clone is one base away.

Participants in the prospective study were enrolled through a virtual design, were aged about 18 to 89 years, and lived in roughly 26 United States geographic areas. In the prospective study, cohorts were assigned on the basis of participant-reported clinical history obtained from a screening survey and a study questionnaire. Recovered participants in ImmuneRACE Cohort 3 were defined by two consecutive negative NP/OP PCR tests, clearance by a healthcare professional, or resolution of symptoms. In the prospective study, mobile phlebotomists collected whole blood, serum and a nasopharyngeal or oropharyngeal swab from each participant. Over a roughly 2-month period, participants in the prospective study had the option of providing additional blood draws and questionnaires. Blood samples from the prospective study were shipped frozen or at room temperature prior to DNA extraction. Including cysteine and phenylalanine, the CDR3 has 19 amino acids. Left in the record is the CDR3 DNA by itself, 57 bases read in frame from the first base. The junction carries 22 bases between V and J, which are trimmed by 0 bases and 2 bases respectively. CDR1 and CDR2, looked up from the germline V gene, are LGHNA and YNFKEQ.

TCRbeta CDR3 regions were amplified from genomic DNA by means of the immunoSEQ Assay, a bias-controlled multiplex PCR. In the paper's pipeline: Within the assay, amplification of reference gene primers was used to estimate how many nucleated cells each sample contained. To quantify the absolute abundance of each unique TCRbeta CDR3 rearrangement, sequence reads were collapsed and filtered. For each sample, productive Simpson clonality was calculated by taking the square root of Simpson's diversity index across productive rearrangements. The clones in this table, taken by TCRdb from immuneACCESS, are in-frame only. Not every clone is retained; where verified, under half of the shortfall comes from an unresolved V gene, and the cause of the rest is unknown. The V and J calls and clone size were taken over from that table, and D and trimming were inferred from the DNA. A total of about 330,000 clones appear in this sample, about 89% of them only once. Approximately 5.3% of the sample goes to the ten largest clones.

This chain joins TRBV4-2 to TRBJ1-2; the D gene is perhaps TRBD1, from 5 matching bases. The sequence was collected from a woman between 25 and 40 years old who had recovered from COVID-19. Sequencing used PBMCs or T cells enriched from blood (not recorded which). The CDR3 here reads CASSQEPTNSGFVNYGYTF. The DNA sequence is TGTGCCAGCAGCCAAGAGCCCACCAATTCAGGGTTTGTAAACTATGGCTACACCTTC.